Included here is one TCR beta chain sequence, with context. Its target antigen remains unknown. There are no base qualities to consult, and no much larger clone falls within one base. From each donor, a single peripheral blood sample of around 0.12 L on average was drawn into heparinised tubes. A BD FACSAria II and a panel including CD45RO, CCR7, CD25, CD127, CD95 and CD27 were used to sort naive, central memory, regulatory and stem cell-like memory CD4+ T cells. All sorted populations exceeded 95% purity. PBMCs were isolated immediately by Lymphoprep density gradient centrifugation and stained directly without culture. So that batch effects would be minimized, each experiment stained and sorted samples in pairs, pairing one healthy donor with one patient. The source of the sample is a study of beta chain features in type 1 diabetes (dated by TCRdb to the late 2010s). Background on the whole study: No differences in mean age, gender distribution, total cell number or subset yield were found between patients and healthy donors. A total of about 100,000,000 sorted cells were examined across all samples, and RNA yield correlated strongly with the number of cells per subset. The study compared the TCRB repertoires of sorted circulating CD4+ T cell subsets in recently diagnosed type 1 diabetes patients with those in matched healthy donors. Whereas all 30 or so donors provided naive and central memory subsets, regulatory and stem cell-like memory subsets were isolated from just 8 patients and about 8 healthy donors.

The High Capacity cDNA Reverse Transcription Kit was used to reverse transcribe all of the isolated RNA, meaning that expressed TCRB transcripts were what got sequenced. Deep immunoSEQ sequencing was applied to naive, central memory and regulatory T cell samples, giving an average of roughly 3.5 million total reads per sample. Sorted cells were lysed in RLT buffer and RNA was extracted with DNase-treated RNeasy Micro or Mini kits, depending on cell number. Each cell subset was processed separately to prevent cross-contamination, with patient and healthy donor samples processed together. The immunoSEQ multiplex PCR was used to amplify TCRB sequences from cDNA, yielding 87-bp fragments that span the CDR3 region. Sequencing of the amplicons was done on the Illumina HiSeq platform. Processing in the source paper ran as follows. PCR bias was computationally corrected using synthetic template baselines, reads within Hamming distance 2 were collapsed, and singletons that could not be merged were discarded. Reads were aligned to IMGT to assign V, D and J genes, CDR3 length, and insertions or deletions at six rearrangement sites. Within each subset, clonotype counts were normalized to sorted cell number, and only after that were true diversity and Gini coefficients computed with the tcR R package. The overlap coefficient, calculated on TCRB nucleotide sequences, was used to quantify repertoire sharing. TCRdb took this table from immuneACCESS and kept in-frame rearrangements with V and J called. Such tables lack part of the clones; where checked against another copy, unresolved V genes explain under half of the gap, and the rest is unexplained. Clone size and the V and J calls come from that table; the DNA yielded D and trimming. This sample holds about 150,000 clones; about 8.5% were observed only once. The ten largest clones take up 0.5% to 0.65% of the sample.

Overall study outcomes, separate from this receptor: Shorter templates might have been favored by PCR, but patient and control samples were amplified and corrected together, so both groups would have been affected equally by any skew. Patients with type 1 diabetes made fewer insertions and deleted more nucleotides at VDJ recombination sites, implying thymic rearrangement abnormalities. Type 1 diabetes patients showed a moderate but significant shortening of TCRB CDR3 length in all four CD4+ subsets. Naive, central memory and regulatory TCRB repertoires appeared more similar among patients than among healthy donors. Because small numbers of individuals were included in the HLA sub-analyses, any influence of HLA type on TCRB rearrangement was left unresolved. Because cDNA was sequenced instead of genomic DNA, activated cells with high expression could be over-represented, although the groups did not differ in activation or CD3 levels.

There are 14 amino acids in the CDR3, from cysteine to phenylalanine inclusive. CDR3 DNA is the only sequence kept; it has 42 bases, read in frame from the first base. V is cut by 5 bases and J by 6 bases, and the space between the germline ends is 13 bases. Based on the germline V gene, the CDR1 and CDR2 sequences are SGHTA and FQGTGA. This TCR came from a man younger than 35 in good health. Input material: central memory CD4+ T cells from blood. The V and J segments used are TRBV7-3 and TRBJ2-2; TRBD1 is a weak D gene call, 5 bases matching. The nucleotide sequence is TGTGCCAGCAGCCTCCGGACACCGGCCGGGGAGCTGTTTTTT. Its amino acids are CASSLRTPAGELFF.